The rows below give T cell receptor beta chains drawn from one sample of a study of T-cell reconstitution after alpha-beta-depleted transplantation in children. TCRdb used MiXCR to reprocess the PCR reads, holding one entry per CDR3 protein. The profile shows almost 400,000 distinct CDR3 sequences, just over 20% of them singletons. The material was PBMCs from the stem cell graft donor, obtained from the stem cell graft. These receptors were taken from a human donor who donated a stem cell graft to a child with acute myeloid leukemia. The CDR3 runs from the conserved cysteine through the conserved F or W. A D gene is named only where the DNA matches it firmly. Clone size is shown for a subset of rows, as once, few, many or a class of expanded clone.

few	TRBV6-1	TRBJ2-1	.	TGTGCCAGCAGTAACGCCAGGGTTCCCTACAATGAGCAGTTCTTC	CASSNARVPYNEQFF
many	TRBV6-5	TRBJ1-1	.	TGTGCCAGCAGTTACCAGGATCCGGTTGGGGGCACTGAAGCTTTCTTT	CASSYQDPVGGTEAFF
.	TRBV7-6	TRBJ1-3	.	TGTGCCAGCAGCCGTACTCCAGGGGTTAGCTCTGGAAACACCATATATTTT	CASSRTPGVSSGNTIYF
.	TRBV5-1	TRBJ2-1	.	TGCGCCAGCAGCTTGAGGGAGGCCAACTCCTACAATGAGCAGTTCTTC	CASSLREANSYNEQFF
few	TRBV25-1	TRBJ1-1	TRBD1	TGTGCCAGCTGGGGGACAGGGGTGAGGGAAGCTTTCTTT	CASWGTGVREAFF
.	TRBV27	TRBJ2-7	TRBD1	TGTGCCAGCAGTTCGTGGACAGGGATGTACTTC	CASSSWTGMYF
many	TRBV29-1	TRBJ2-1	.	TGCAGCGAGACACCTCCGGGACCCATGAACAATGAGCAGTTCTTC	CSETPPGPMNNEQFF
few	TRBV6-5	TRBJ2-7	TRBD1	TGTGCCAGCAGTTACTCAACGGGACAGGGGATCGAGCAGTACTTC	CASSYSTGQGIEQYF
many	TRBV12-3/TRBV12-4	TRBJ2-1	.	TGTGCCAGCAGTTTCTCGTCGGAAAATGAGCAGTTCTTC	CASSFSSENEQFF
many	TRBV29-1	TRBJ2-1	.	TGCAGCGTTGAGACCGGACAGTCGTACAATGAGCAGTTCTTC	CSVETGQSYNEQFF
few	TRBV7-9	TRBJ2-7	TRBD1	TGTGCCAGCAGCTTAGCCACAGGGGCTTTCTACGAGCAGTACTTC	CASSLATGAFYEQYF
few	TRBV20-1	TRBJ2-1	.	TGCAGTGCCCTCCGGGACCAGCACAATGAGCAGTTCTTC	CSALRDQHNEQFF
.	TRBV11-2	TRBJ2-2	TRBD2	TGTGCCAGCAGCTTCGAAACTCGGACTAGCGGGACGAACACCGGGGAGCTGTTTTTT	CASSFETRTSGTNTGELFF
.	TRBV25-1	TRBJ2-3	.	TGTGCCAGCAGTGATCAAAGTATTTACACTACGGATACGCAGTATTTT	CASSDQSIYTTDTQYF
.	TRBV12-3/TRBV12-4	TRBJ2-7	.	TGTGCCAGCTCTAATGGGGGCAGGGACGGCGAGCAGTACTTC	CASSNGGRDGEQYF
many	TRBV29-1	TRBJ2-2	TRBD2	TGCAGCGTTGAAGGGACTAGCGGGAGTGGCGGGGAGCTGTTTTTT	CSVEGTSGSGGELFF
many	TRBV20-1	TRBJ2-1	.	TGCAGTGCTAGAGATGTCGTTTCCGGGTATAAGCAGTTCTTC	CSARDVVSGYKQFF
.	TRBV24-1	TRBJ2-1	TRBD1	TGTGCCACCAGTGATCCTACAGGGGGCGGTTCCTACAATGAGCAGTTCTTC	CATSDPTGGGSYNEQFF
many	TRBV29-1	TRBJ1-5	.	TGCAGCGTGCGACTGACGGCCGATAGCAATCAGCCCCAGCATTTT	CSVRLTADSNQPQHF
many	TRBV7-9	TRBJ2-1	TRBD2	TGTGCCAGCAGCTCCGGGACTAGCGGCGTACAGTTCTTC	CASSSGTSGVQFF
.	TRBV4-1	TRBJ2-7	.	TGCGCCAGCAGCCTAAGACCCGATCCTACCTACGAGCAGTACTTC	CASSLRPDPTYEQYF
few	TRBV5-1	TRBJ1-1	TRBD1	TGCGCCAGCAGCTGGACAGGGGGGGTCAGTGAAGCTTTCTTT	CASSWTGGVSEAFF
.	TRBV12-3/TRBV12-4	TRBJ2-2	.	TGTGCCAGCAGAACTCAAACCGGGGAGCTGTTTTTT	CASRTQTGELFF
.	TRBV29-1	TRBJ2-1	.	TGCAGCGTTGGGACCCCTCTTTCGGGTGAGCAGTTCTTC	CSVGTPLSGEQFF
many	TRBV7-9	TRBJ2-5	TRBD1	TGTGCCAGCAGCCCTCGACAGGGAAAAGAGACCCAGTACTTC	CASSPRQGKETQYF
.	TRBV7-5	TRBJ2-5	.	.	CMLCQKRWGGGSRETQYF
.	TRBV28	TRBJ2-3	.	TGTGCCAGCAGTTTAGCAAATCTTGACACAGATACGCAGTATTTT	CASSLANLDTDTQYF